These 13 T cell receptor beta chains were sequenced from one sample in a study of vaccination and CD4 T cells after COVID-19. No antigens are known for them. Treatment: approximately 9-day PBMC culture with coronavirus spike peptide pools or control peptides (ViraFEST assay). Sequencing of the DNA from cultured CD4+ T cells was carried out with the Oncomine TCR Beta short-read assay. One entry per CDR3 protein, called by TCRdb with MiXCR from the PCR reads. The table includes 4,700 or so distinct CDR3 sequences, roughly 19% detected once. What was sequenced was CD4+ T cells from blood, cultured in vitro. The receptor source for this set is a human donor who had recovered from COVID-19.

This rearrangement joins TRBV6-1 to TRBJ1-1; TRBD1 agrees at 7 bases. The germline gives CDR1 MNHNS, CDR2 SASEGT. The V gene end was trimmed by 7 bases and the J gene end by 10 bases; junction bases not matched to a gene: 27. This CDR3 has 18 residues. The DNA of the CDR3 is TGTGCCAGCACCGACGTTAGGGGGACAGACGCCTCCCTAATGGGAGCTTTCTTT. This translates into CASTDVRGTDASLMGAFF.

The CDR3: CAIRGLAGDTQYF. The CDR3 coding sequence is TGTGCCATCAGGGGACTAGCGGGGGATACGCAGTATTTT. The V and J genes are TRBV10-3 and TRBJ2-3; TRBD2 matches at 13 bases. Germline CDR1 and CDR2: ENHRY and SYGVKD. Losses at the gene ends were 6 bases for V and 6 bases for J; bases not matched to a gene: 0. This CDR3 spans 13 amino acids.

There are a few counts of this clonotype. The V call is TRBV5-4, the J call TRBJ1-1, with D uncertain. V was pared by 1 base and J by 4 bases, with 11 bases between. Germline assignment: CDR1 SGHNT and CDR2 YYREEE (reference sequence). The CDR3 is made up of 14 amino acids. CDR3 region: CASSLFLEGTEAFF. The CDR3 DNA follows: TGTGCCAGCAGCTTGTTTCTCGAGGGCACTGAAGCTTTCTTT.

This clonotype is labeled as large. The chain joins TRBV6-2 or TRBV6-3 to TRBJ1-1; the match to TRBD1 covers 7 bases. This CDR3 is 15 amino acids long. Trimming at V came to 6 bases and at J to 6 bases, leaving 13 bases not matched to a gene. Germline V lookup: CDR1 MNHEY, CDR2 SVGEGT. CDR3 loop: CASSYLGGQIAEAFF. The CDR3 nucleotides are TGTGCCAGCAGCTACCTTGGGGGACAGATCGCTGAAGCTTTCTTT.

The CDR3 DNA is TGTGCCTGGGGGGGGGACAGGCCTGGGGCCAACGTCCTGACTTTC. It is translated as CAWGGDRPGANVLTF. The rearrangement joins TRBV30 to TRBJ2-6; D perhaps matches TRBD1 (8 bases). The CDR3 is 15 amino acids. The ends were cut back, 5 bases at V and 2 bases at J, with 13 bases in the middle. CDR1 and CDR2 from the germline V gene are GTSNPN and SVGIG (reference sequence).

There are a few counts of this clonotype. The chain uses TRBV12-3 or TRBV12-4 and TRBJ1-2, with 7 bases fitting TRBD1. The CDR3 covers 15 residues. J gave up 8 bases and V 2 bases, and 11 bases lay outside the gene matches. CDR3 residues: CASSLWGEDRNGYTF. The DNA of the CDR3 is TGTGCCAGCAGTTTATGGGGGGAGGACAGGAACGGCTACACCTTC.

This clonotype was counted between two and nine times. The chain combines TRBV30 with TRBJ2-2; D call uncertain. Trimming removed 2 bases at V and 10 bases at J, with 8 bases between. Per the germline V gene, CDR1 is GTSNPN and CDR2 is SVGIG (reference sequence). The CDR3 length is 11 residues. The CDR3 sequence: CAWSSAEELFF. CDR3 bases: TGTGCCTGGAGTTCCGCCGAGGAGCTGTTTTTT. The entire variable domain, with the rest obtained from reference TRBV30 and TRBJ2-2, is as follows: SQTIHQWPATLVQPVGSPLSLECTVEGTSNPNLYWYRQAAGRGLQLLFYSVGIGQISSEVPQNLSASRPQDRQFILSSKKLLLSDSGFYLCAWSSAEELFFGEGSRLTVL.

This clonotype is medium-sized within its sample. In DNA form, the CDR3 reads TGCGCCAGCAGCCGAAGACAGGTTGCACCCCTCCACTTT. It translates to CASSRRQVAPLHF. The V and J genes are TRBV23-1 and TRBJ1-6; D might be TRBD1 (6 bases). TRBV23-1 qualifies as an ORF whose function is uncertain. The CDR3 extends over 13 amino acids. V shed 6 bases and J shed 11 bases, with 14 bases lying between them.

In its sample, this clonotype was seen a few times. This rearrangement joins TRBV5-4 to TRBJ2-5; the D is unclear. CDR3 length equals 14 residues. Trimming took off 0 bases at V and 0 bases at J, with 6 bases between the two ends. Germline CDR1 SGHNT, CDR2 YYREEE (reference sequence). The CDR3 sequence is CASSLASYQETQYF. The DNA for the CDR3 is TGTGCCAGCAGCTTGGCGTCCTACCAAGAGACCCAGTACTTC.

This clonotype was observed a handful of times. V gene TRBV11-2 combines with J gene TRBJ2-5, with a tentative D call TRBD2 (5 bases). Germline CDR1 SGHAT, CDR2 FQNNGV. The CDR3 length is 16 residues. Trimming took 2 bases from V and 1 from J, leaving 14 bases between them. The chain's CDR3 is CASSLMARLTQETQYF. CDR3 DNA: TGTGCCAGCAGCTTAATGGCCAGACTAACCCAAGAGACCCAGTACTTC.

The CDR3 coding sequence is TGTGCCAGCAGCTTATTACAGGCCAACTATGGCTACACCTTC. It yields the protein CASSLLQANYGYTF. V and J are TRBV5-4 and TRBJ1-2; tentatively, D is TRBD1 (5 bases). The CDR3 length is 14 residues. Germline V lookup: CDR1 SGHNT, CDR2 YYREEE (reference sequence). Trimming pared 2 bases from V and 2 bases from J, leaving 10 bases between.

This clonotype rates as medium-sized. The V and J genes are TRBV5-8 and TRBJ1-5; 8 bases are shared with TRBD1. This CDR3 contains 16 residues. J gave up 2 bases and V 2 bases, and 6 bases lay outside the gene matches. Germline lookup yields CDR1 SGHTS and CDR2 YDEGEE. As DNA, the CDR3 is TGTGCCAGCAGCTTTGAGACAGGGGTTGGCAATCAGCCCCAGCATTTT. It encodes CASSFETGVGNQPQHF.

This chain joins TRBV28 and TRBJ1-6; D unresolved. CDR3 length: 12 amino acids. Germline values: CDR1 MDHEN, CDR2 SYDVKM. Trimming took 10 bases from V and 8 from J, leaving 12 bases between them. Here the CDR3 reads CAIGSTDSPLHF. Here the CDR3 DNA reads TGTGCCATAGGGAGTACGGATTCACCCCTCCACTTT.